The next 17 T cell receptor beta chains were all read from a single sample in a study of cytomegalovirus exposure and HLA in healthy donors. The method was immunoSEQ multiplex PCR; TCRdb's version includes in-frame clones alone and lacks a portion of them. The repertoire includes 95,000 to 150,000 clones, 88% of them detected once, and nearly 6.5% sits in the top ten. Sequencing input: PBMCs. The receptors were gathered from a woman in her late teens or twenties in good health and CMV-seropositive.

V and J are TRBV29-1 and TRBJ1-1, with 8 bases that match TRBD1. Germline CDR1 and CDR2: SQVTM and ANQGSEA. The CDR3 is 12 residues long. V was clipped by 5 bases and J by 6 bases; unmatched bases: 5. CDR3 DNA sequence: TGCAGCGTTAATCCAGGGGGCCCTGAAGCTTTCTTT. Protein sequence: CSVNPGGPEAFF.

The V call is TRBV2, the J call TRBJ2-5; 12 bases fit TRBD1. Germline assignment: CDR1 SNHLY and CDR2 FYNNEI. The CDR3 length is 14 residues. The junction had 3 bases not matched to a gene; V was cut back by 6 bases and J by 4 bases. The CDR3 coding sequence is TGTGCCAGCAGCCGGGACAGGGGGCGAGAGACCCAGTACTTC. Its protein is CASSRDRGRETQYF.

V usage is TRBV27 and J usage is TRBJ2-7; maybe TRBD1 (5 bases). Trimming shortened V by 6 bases and J by 5 bases, and 14 bases separated the two germline ends. CDR3 length equals 13 residues. Germline lookup yields CDR1 MNHEY and CDR2 SMNVEV (reference sequence). CDR3 sequence reads: CASRYDRDHEQYF. CDR3 coding DNA: TGTGCCAGCAGGTACGACAGAGACCACGAGCAGTACTTC.

This chain joins TRBV19 and TRBJ1-2, with 7 bases fitting TRBD1. The ends lost 3 bases at V and 4 bases at J; junction bases unmatched: 11. Germline lookup yields CDR1 LNHDA and CDR2 SQIVND (reference sequence). The CDR3 is 16 residues long. The CDR3 sequence is CASSINIQGPSYGYTF. The CDR3 DNA follows: TGTGCCAGTAGTATCAACATACAGGGGCCCTCCTATGGCTACACCTTC.

The chain carries TRBV10-3 and TRBJ1-3, with 9 bases that match TRBD1. Germline V lookup: CDR1 ENHRY, CDR2 SYGVKD. V trimming: 7 bases; J trimming: 8 bases; junction bases outside the gene matches: 3. There are 12 residues in the CDR3. CDR3 in amino acids: CAIMGQGYTIYF. The CDR3 DNA sequence: TGTGCCATCATGGGACAGGGCTACACCATATATTTT.

The V call is TRBV25-1, the J call TRBJ1-5; the D gene is possibly TRBD1 (6 bases). Germline CDR1 is MGHDK and CDR2 is SYGVNS. The V end lost 4 bases, the J end lost 9 bases, and 19 bases lay between the germline ends. This CDR3 is built from 15 residues. CDR3 region: CASSAPGRGKGPQHF. DNA for the CDR3: TGTGCCAGCAGTGCACCAGGCAGGGGTAAGGGGCCCCAGCATTTT.

This chain connects TRBV19 to TRBJ1-3; tentatively, D is TRBD1 (5 bases). V gave up 3 bases and J gave up 4 bases, with 16 bases separating them. The V gene's germline CDR1 is LNHDA and CDR2 SQIVND (reference sequence). The CDR3 runs to 16 residues. The CDR3 sequence is CASSIFGGRTGNTIYF. The CDR3 nucleotides read TGTGCCAGTAGTATCTTCGGGGGTAGAACAGGAAACACCATATATTTT.

The chain recombines TRBV5-6 with TRBJ1-4; unclear D gene. The CDR3 has 16 amino acids. With 1 base removed from V and 6 bases from J, the gap between germline ends came to 16 bases. Germline loops: CDR1 SGHDT, CDR2 YYEEEE. CDR3 in DNA: TGTGCCAGCAGCTTGCGGACGGGGAGTGGGGATGAAAAACTGTTTTTT. Translating it yields CASSLRTGSGDEKLFF.

V gene TRBV16 combines with J gene TRBJ1-6; the match to TRBD1 covers 8 bases. From germline, CDR1 is KGHSY and CDR2 FQNENV. The CDR3 is 15 residues long. Unmatched junction bases numbered 2, after V lost 0 bases and J lost 7 bases. Written as DNA, the CDR3 is TGTGCCAGCAGCCAATCCTGGACAGGGAATTCACCCCTCCACTTT. The encoded protein is CASSQSWTGNSPLHF.

This clone was seen only once. J is TRBJ1-1 and V is TRBV6-5; 9 bases agree with TRBD1. CDR3 length: 14 residues. Trimming at V came to 6 bases and at J to 3 bases, leaving 5 bases not matched to a gene. Germline V CDR1 and CDR2: MNHEY, SVGAGI. For the CDR3, the DNA is TGTGCCAGCAGAACAGGGGGCGCCGACACTGAAGCTTTCTTT. Protein product: CASRTGGADTEAFF.

The chain uses TRBV2 and TRBJ1-2, with TRBD1 matching over 11 bases. The CDR3 is 15 residues long. Germline CDR1 is SNHLY and CDR2 is FYNNEI. V shed 5 bases and J 1 base; nucleotides not matched to a gene: 3. The CDR3 bases are TGTGCCAGCAGTTGGGACAGGGGGAGTAACTATGGCTACACCTTC. Translating gives CASSWDRGSNYGYTF.

V usage is TRBV6-1 and J usage is TRBJ2-3; 7 bases align to TRBD1. Germline loops: CDR1 MNHNS, CDR2 SASEGT. The CDR3 contains 16 residues. Germline trimming cut 0 bases from V and 1 base from J; bases unmatched to any gene: 4. In nucleotides, the CDR3 is TGTGCCAGCAGTGAAGCCCACAGGGGACGCACAGATACGCAGTATTTT. It encodes CASSEAHRGRTDTQYF.

The rearrangement joins TRBV27 to TRBJ1-3, with D tentatively TRBD1 (5 bases). This CDR3 has 14 amino acids. Germline values: CDR1 MNHEY, CDR2 SMNVEV (reference sequence). Trimming pared 5 bases from V and 4 bases from J, leaving 12 bases between. In DNA form, the CDR3 reads TGTGCCAGCAGTCTGGGGGGGAGAGGAAACACCATATATTTT. This sequence encodes CASSLGGRGNTIYF.

The chain links TRBV11-2 to TRBJ2-1; D is possibly TRBD1 (5 bases). There are 13 residues in the CDR3. With 1 base removed from V and 4 bases from J, the gap between germline ends came to 5 bases. Germline V gene lookup returns CDR1 SGHAT and CDR2 FQNNGV. CDR3 in DNA: TGTGCCAGCAGCTTAGGACAGTACAATGAGCAGTTCTTC. Amino acid sequence: CASSLGQYNEQFF.

The rearrangement links TRBV11-3 to TRBJ2-5, with a weak D call TRBD2 (5 bases). V was pared by 1 base and J by 5 bases, with 8 bases between. Germline assignment: CDR1 SGHNT and CDR2 YENEEA. The CDR3 loop spans 13 amino acids. For the CDR3, the DNA is TGTGCCAGCAGCTTAGCGGCGGGCGAGACCCAGTACTTC. Residues: CASSLAAGETQYF.

In the case of this clone: One junction end does not reproduce the germline sequence, and a read error may be involved. The chain is built from TRBV7-7 and TRBJ2-5, with D tentatively TRBD2 (6 bases). Germline loops: CDR1 SSHAT, CDR2 FNYEAQ (reference sequence). The CDR3 consists of 12 residues. The CDR3 sequence is CASSFAGETQYF. The CDR3 region has the DNA TGTGCTAGCAGCTTTGCGGGGGAGACCCAGTACTTC.

V is TRBV6-6 and J is TRBJ2-7, with D possibly being TRBD1 (6 bases). CDR1 and CDR2 (germline): MNHNY, SVGAGI (reference sequence). V dropped 7 bases and J dropped 8 bases, with 12 bases sitting between them. CDR3 length: 11 amino acids. In DNA form, the CDR3 reads TGTGCCAGCAATCACAGGGAGCAGCAGTACTTC. This translates into CASNHREQQYF.